Listed here are 24 T cell receptor beta chains from one sample, sequenced in a study of T cells in Graves' hyperthyroidism and ophthalmopathy. Amplified regions were TCR beta CDR3 sequences from RNA transcripts. During a first-round RT-PCR of the TCR CDR3, the HTBI primer set was used. TCRdb re-analysed the multiplex PCR reads in MiXCR, keeping a single row per CDR3 protein. The sample lists about 520,000 distinct CDR3 sequences; approximately 25% were seen once. Sequenced sample: blood. These receptors came from a woman under 40 with Graves' ophthalmopathy.

The chain recombines TRBV3-1 with TRBJ1-2, with D perhaps matching TRBD1 (5 bases). This CDR3 contains 15 residues. Germline V gives CDR1 LGHDT, CDR2 YNNKEL (reference sequence). Trimming removed 3 bases at V and 6 bases at J, with 17 bases between. The CDR3 DNA follows: TGTGCCAGCAGCCAGAAAGTCCGGGACCTCCATGGCTACACCTTC. It yields the protein CASSQKVRDLHGYTF.

This clonotype was seen many times. V is TRBV2 and J is TRBJ2-5; 10 nucleotides align to TRBD2. CDR1 and CDR2 (germline): SNHLY, FYNNEI. Trimming at V came to 6 bases and at J to 5 bases, leaving 3 bases not matched to a gene. The CDR3 consists of 13 residues. The CDR3 spells CASSSTSGETQYF. DNA for the CDR3: TGTGCCAGCAGCTCGACTAGCGGGGAGACCCAGTACTTC.

This clonotype was counted many times. The V gene is TRBV29-1, the J gene TRBJ2-7; D is possibly TRBD1 or TRBD2 (6 bases each). The CDR3 loop spans 14 amino acids. Trimming removed 0 bases at V and 2 bases at J, with 11 bases between. Germline V gene sequence: CDR1 SQVTM, CDR2 ANQGSEA. CDR3 nucleotides: TGCAGCGTTGAAGAGGGGGGCCTCCCCTACGAGCAGTACTTC. The encoded protein is CSVEEGGLPYEQYF.

This clonotype has ten or more counts. This chain links TRBV19 with TRBJ1-5; 12 bases agree with TRBD1. V was pared by 5 bases and J by 7 bases, with 3 bases of the junction left unmatched. The germline V gene has CDR1 LNHDA and CDR2 SQIVND (reference sequence). CDR3 length equals 14 residues. The DNA of the CDR3 is TGTGCCAGTAGTGGGACAGGGGGCAGGCAGCCCCAGCATTTT. Translation gives CASSGTGGRQPQHF.

The chain couples TRBV11-2 to TRBJ1-1, with D possibly TRBD1 on 5 matching bases. V was pared by 1 base and J by 1 base, with 16 bases between. Germline V gene sequence: CDR1 SGHAT, CDR2 FQNNGV. This CDR3 has 17 residues. CDR3 in amino acids: CASSLGGSGARNTEAFF. The CDR3 coding sequence is TGTGCCAGCAGCTTAGGGGGAAGTGGGGCGAGGAACACTGAAGCTTTCTTT.

J is TRBJ2-7 and V is TRBV6-5, with a tentative D call TRBD1 (6 bases). V lost 4 bases and J lost 6, with 19 bases in between. Germline CDR1 and CDR2: MNHEY and SVGAGI. CDR3 length equals 15 residues. The CDR3 loop is CASSSLQGSVGEQYF. The CDR3 DNA reads TGTGCCAGCAGTTCCTTACAGGGTTCCGTTGGCGAGCAGTACTTC.

This clonotype was picked up many times. V is TRBV11-1 and J is TRBJ1-2; 8 bases match TRBD1. This CDR3 region has 14 residues. Trimming at V came to 5 bases and at J to 3 bases, leaving 5 bases not matched to a gene. Germline V gene lookup returns CDR1 SGHAT and CDR2 FQDESV (reference sequence). The CDR3 protein is CASSPGQGYYGYTF. The CDR3 bases are TGTGCCAGCAGCCCAGGACAGGGCTACTATGGCTACACCTTC.

This clonotype appeared many times. The rearrangement links TRBV29-1 to TRBJ2-5; TRBD2 agrees at 8 bases. The CDR3 loop spans 12 amino acids. Trimming cost V 4 bases and J 5 bases; bases outside gene matches: 3. CDR1 and CDR2 (germline): SQVTM, ANQGSEA. The CDR3 loop is CSVAGGQETQYF. The CDR3 DNA reads as TGCAGCGTTGCGGGAGGGCAGGAGACCCAGTACTTC.

This clonotype was found many times. The J gene is TRBJ2-2, the V gene TRBV5-1; no clear D. The germline CDR1 and CDR2 sequences are SGHRS and YFSETQ. The CDR3 loop spans 15 amino acids. The V gene lost 1 base and the J gene lost 4 bases, with 11 bases spanning the gap. CDR3 sequence reads: CASSLRAGATGELFF. The CDR3 DNA reads TGCGCCAGCAGCTTGAGGGCCGGAGCCACCGGGGAGCTGTTTTTT. The full variable domain, with the rest looked up from reference TRBV5-1 and TRBJ2-2, is KAGVTQTPRYLIKTRGQQVTLSCSPISGHRSVSWYQQTPGQGLQFLFEYFSETQRNKGNFPGRFSGRQFSNSRSEMNVSTLELGDSALYLCASSLRAGATGELFFGEGSRLTVL.

The rearrangement joins TRBV12-3 or TRBV12-4 to TRBJ1-3, with D perhaps matching TRBD1 (5 bases). The CDR3 has 13 amino acids. V shed 6 bases and J shed 6 bases, with 12 bases lying between them. The CDR3 reads CASRRDGLNTIYF. The CDR3 bases are TGTGCCAGCAGAAGGGACGGCCTAAACACCATATATTTT.

The sample holds many counts of this clonotype. The V and J genes are TRBV19 and TRBJ1-1; the D gene is possibly TRBD1 (6 bases). Germline-derived CDR1 and CDR2 are LNHDA and SQIVND (reference sequence). CDR3 size: 16 residues. Trimming shortened V by 1 base and J by 5 bases, and 17 bases separated the two germline ends. CDR3 sequence (DNA): TGTGCCAGTAGTATAGCAGGACAGACGGGTAAGACTGAAGCTTTCTTT. This codes for CASSIAGQTGKTEAFF.

This rearrangement joins TRBV11-2 to TRBJ2-7, with D perhaps given as TRBD1 or TRBD2 (5 bases each). Trimming removed 4 bases from V and 7 bases from J, with 14 bases in between. CDR1 is SGHAT, CDR2 FQNNGV, per germline. The CDR3 has 13 residues. CDR3 sequence: CASSSTREGEQYF. The CDR3 DNA is TGTGCCAGCAGCTCCACCCGTGAGGGGGAGCAGTACTTC.

This clonotype occurred a few times. The chain joins TRBV13 to TRBJ2-2, with 7 bases identical to TRBD1. Germline V gene lookup returns CDR1 PRHDT and CDR2 FYEKMQ (reference sequence). The CDR3 runs to 18 residues. Trimming cost V 8 bases and J 3 bases; bases outside gene matches: 18. The CDR3 here is CASGTLDRRWVDTGELFF. DNA of the CDR3: TGTGCCAGCGGTACTTTGGACAGGCGGTGGGTGGACACCGGGGAGCTGTTTTTT.

The V gene is TRBV27, the J gene TRBJ1-1, with D possibly being TRBD1 (5 bases). CDR1 is MNHEY and CDR2 is SMNVEV in the germline V gene (reference sequence). V was trimmed by 6 bases and J by 5 bases, leaving 16 bases between them. This CDR3 comprises 14 residues. CDR3 region: CASSWGWGVTEAFF. CDR3 sequence (DNA): TGTGCCAGCAGCTGGGGGTGGGGGGTAACTGAAGCTTTCTTT.

The chain employs TRBV19 and TRBJ1-2, with no clear D. This CDR3 has 13 amino acids. Germline-derived CDR1 and CDR2 are LNHDA and SQIVND (reference sequence). V dropped 3 bases and J dropped 0 bases, with 5 bases sitting between them. The CDR3 sequence is CASSMGSNYGYTF. The CDR3 DNA reads TGTGCCAGTAGTATGGGGTCTAACTATGGCTACACCTTC.

The V and J genes are TRBV27 and TRBJ2-7, with D hard to call. Trimming stripped 5 bases from V and 4 bases from J, with 9 bases between. Germline V gene lookup returns CDR1 MNHEY and CDR2 SMNVEV (reference sequence). The CDR3 totals 12 residues. CDR3 residues: CASSKDGYEQYF. The CDR3 coding sequence is TGTGCCAGCAGTAAGGACGGGTACGAGCAGTACTTC.

This clonotype has at least ten counts. The rearrangement uses TRBV28 and TRBJ2-7, with 9 bases identical to TRBD2. Trimming took 8 bases from V and 5 from J; bases not matched to a gene: 7. The CDR3 extends over 13 amino acids. CDR1 is MDHEN, CDR2 SYDVKM, per germline. CDR3 protein: CASRLGTSNEQYF. CDR3 nucleotides: TGTGCCAGCCGACTCGGGACTAGCAACGAGCAGTACTTC.

This clonotype was observed many times. The V gene is TRBV2, the J gene TRBJ1-2, with a possible D match to TRBD1 (5 bases). V lost 7 bases and J lost 1, with 10 bases in between. Germline V gene lookup returns CDR1 SNHLY and CDR2 FYNNEI. This CDR3 has 13 residues. CDR3 sequence: CASTSGINYGYTF. CDR3 DNA: TGTGCCAGCACTTCAGGGATTAACTATGGCTACACCTTC. Together with reference TRBV2 and TRBJ1-2, the CDR3 gives the full variable domain: EPEVTQTPSHQVTQMGQEVILRCVPISNHLYFYWYRQILGQKVEFLVSFYNNEISEKSEIFDDQFSVERPDGSNFTLKIRSTKLEDSAMYFCASTSGINYGYTFGSGTRLTVV.

This clonotype was seen ten or more times. The chain uses TRBV20-1 and TRBJ1-2; the match to TRBD1 covers 9 bases. Germline CDR1 and CDR2: DFQATT and SNEGSKA (reference sequence). J lost 5 bases, V lost 6 bases, and 13 bases had no gene match. The CDR3 is 15 amino acids. The CDR3 DNA is TGCAGTGCACTACCTCGGGACAGGGAAGCTTATGGCTACACCTTC. Protein sequence: CSALPRDREAYGYTF.

This clonotype was recorded many times. The chain combines TRBV25-1 with TRBJ1-5; no reliable D call. Germline CDR1 reads MGHDK; CDR2 reads SYGVNS. The CDR3 sequence is 14 residues long. Trimming cost V 1 base and J 6 bases, with 10 bases left between them. The CDR3, as DNA: TGTGCCAGCAGTGAATCCGGGAGTGGTCAGCCCCAGCATTTT. Translating gives CASSESGSGQPQHF.

There are many counts of this clonotype. The chain carries TRBV6-1 and TRBJ2-2; D possibly corresponds to TRBD2 (6 bases). This CDR3 is 12 amino acids long. Trimming pared 6 bases from V and 5 bases from J, leaving 7 bases between. Germline CDR1 and CDR2: MNHNS and SASEGT. The CDR3 region is CASRGGTGELFF. CDR3 sequence (DNA): TGTGCCAGCAGGGGGGGAACCGGGGAGCTGTTTTTT.

This clonotype appeared many times. This sequence joins TRBV27 and TRBJ1-5; 7 bases are shared with TRBD1. The CDR3 is 12 residues long. The V segment lost 10 bases and the J segment 7 bases; nucleotides outside the gene matches: 7. Germline CDR1 reads MNHEY; CDR2 reads SMNVEV (reference sequence). The CDR3 loop reads CATPSGGQPQHF. The CDR3 nucleotides are TGTGCCACCCCATCAGGGGGACAGCCCCAGCATTTT.

This clonotype was detected many times. The V and J genes are TRBV24-1 and TRBJ1-2; D is uncertain. The CDR3 totals 16 residues. The V end lost 6 bases, the J end lost 4 bases, and 20 bases lay between the germline ends. Germline-derived CDR1 and CDR2 are KGHDR and SFDVKD. The CDR3 bases are TGTGCCACCAGTCCACGGGTAGGCCAAGGAAGCTATGGCTACACCTTC. It specifies CATSPRVGQGSYGYTF.

CDR3 sequence (DNA): TGTGCCAGCAGATCGGGACAGGGGAATTGGCACTACGAGCAGTACTTC. This encodes CASRSGQGNWHYEQYF. V gene TRBV12-3 or TRBV12-4 combines with J gene TRBJ2-7; 10 bases agree with TRBD1. The CDR3 extends over 16 amino acids. The ends lost 6 bases at V and 3 bases at J; junction bases unmatched: 11.